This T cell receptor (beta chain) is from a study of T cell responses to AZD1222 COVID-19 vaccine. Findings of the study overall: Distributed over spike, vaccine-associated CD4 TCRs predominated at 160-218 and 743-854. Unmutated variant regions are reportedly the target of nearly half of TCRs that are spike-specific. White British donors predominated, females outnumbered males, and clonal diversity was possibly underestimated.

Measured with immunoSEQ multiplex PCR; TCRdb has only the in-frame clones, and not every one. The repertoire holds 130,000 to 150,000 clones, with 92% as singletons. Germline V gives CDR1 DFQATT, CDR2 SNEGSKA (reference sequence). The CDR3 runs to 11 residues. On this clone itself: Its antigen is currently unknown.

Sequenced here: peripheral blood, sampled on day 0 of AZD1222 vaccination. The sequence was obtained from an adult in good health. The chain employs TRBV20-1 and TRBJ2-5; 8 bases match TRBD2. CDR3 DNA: TGCAGCTTTAGCGGGGAAGAGACCCAGTACTTC. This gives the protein CSFSGEETQYF.